The present TCR beta chain was sequenced within a study of blood T cell repertoires in COVID-19. Across the whole study: Sites in the United States, Italy and Spain provided acute and convalescent COVID-19 samples. PBMCs, B-cell-depleted T cells, or T cells provided the cDNA or gDNA that made up the material.

Germline V CDR1 and CDR2: LNHDA, SQIVND (reference sequence). V trimming: 8 bases; J trimming: 5 bases; junction bases outside the gene matches: 8. This CDR3 spans 15 amino acids. How the authors handled the data: Estimation of nucleated cell counts was performed using reference gene primer amplification. Assay: immunoSEQ multiplex PCR; the TCRdb copy retains only in-frame clones and omits some. V and J calls and clone size are given by that table; D and trimming were obtained from the DNA. The repertoire holds approximately 58,000 clones, 85% to 95% seen once, with about 3.1% in the top ten. V and J are TRBV19 and TRBJ2-2, with TRBD2 matching 10 bases. The TCR sequence derives from a human donor in a cohort sampled during active COVID-19. Input material: peripheral blood. This CDR3 is CASAGRTSGTGELFF. The CDR3 bases are TGTGCCAGTGCGGGAAGGACTAGCGGTACCGGGGAGCTGTTTTTT.